This T cell receptor (beta chain) was recorded in a study of tumor-infiltrating lymphocytes in primary liver carcinoma. Points from the study as a whole: When set against blood, tumors had a significantly higher top-250-clone fraction (p = 0.039).

In regard to this clonotype: As yet, its antigen is unknown. This likely comes from a read error, as the CDR3 has no conserved phenylalanine or tryptophan at its end.

Total RNA amounting to roughly 480 ng was the source from which TCR beta cDNA was made with a constant-region primer. What produced the TCR beta libraries was three nested multiplex PCR rounds using slightly modified ARM-PCR. In the first two PCR rounds, TRBV1-TRBV30 forward primers were paired with a C-beta reverse primer, and each round lasted roughly 9 cycles. TCRdb used MiXCR to reprocess the multiplex PCR reads, holding one entry per CDR3 protein. This sample has 35,000 to 45,000 distinct CDR3 sequences, with around 80% found just once. The CDR3 sequence is 14 residues long. The V end was cut by 4 bases, the J end by 6 bases, with 13 bases between. CDR1 SGHAT and CDR2 FQNNGV come from the germline V gene. Co-extracted RNA and DNA came from about 20-30 mg of unsorted bulk tissue.

The receptor was isolated from a woman aged 25 to 39 with primary liver carcinoma and hepatitis B virus infection. The gene calls are TRBV11-2 and TRBJ2-1; D unclear. The sample comprised tumor-adjacent normal liver tissue. The CDR3 region has the DNA TGTGCCAGCAGCTCTTTTTATGGGTCCAATGAGCAGTTCTTA. This codes for CASSSFYGSNEQFL.